These T cell receptor beta chains were read from a single sample in a study of blood T cells in healthy people across ages. Each CDR3 protein gets one entry after TCRdb re-called the 5' RACE reads with MiXCR. The sample lists some 1 million distinct CDR3 sequences; 40% to 50% were seen once. Sequencing was performed on blood. These receptors came from a woman aged 60-75 years in good health. The CDR3 runs from the conserved cysteine through the conserved F or W. Fields, in order: J gene, V gene, clone size, D gene, CDR3 DNA, CDR3 protein. D genes are given only for firm matches. Clone size is given for some rows only: seen once, a few or many times, or a class if the clone is expanded.

j_call: TRBJ2-3; v_call: TRBV11-2; clone_size: NA; d_call: NA; cdr3_nt: TGTGCCAGCGGGTGGCCTAGCACAGATACGCAGTATTTT; cdr3_aa: CASGWPSTDTQYF
j_call: TRBJ2-2; v_call: TRBV28; clone_size: NA; d_call: TRBD2; cdr3_nt: TGTGCCGGCAGTTTGCCCCTAGCGGGGCCTGGGACCGGGGAGCTGTTTTTT; cdr3_aa: CAGSLPLAGPGTGELFF
j_call: TRBJ2-1; v_call: TRBV6-1; clone_size: NA; d_call: TRBD2; cdr3_nt: TGTGCCAGCGGGGCCGGGACTATCTTTACGGGTGAGCAGTTCTTC; cdr3_aa: CASGAGTIFTGEQFF
j_call: TRBJ2-7; v_call: TRBV29-1; clone_size: few; d_call: NA; cdr3_nt: TGCAGCGTTGACCCAGACGGACGAGGACTGTACTTC; cdr3_aa: CSVDPDGRGLYF
j_call: TRBJ2-7; v_call: TRBV10-3; clone_size: NA; d_call: NA; cdr3_nt: TGTGCCATCTATAGCGGAGCGCCCTACGAGCAGTACTTC; cdr3_aa: CAIYSGAPYEQYF
j_call: TRBJ2-5; v_call: TRBV4-1; clone_size: NA; d_call: NA; cdr3_nt: TGCGCCAGCAGCCGAGATGGGCAAACGGAAGAGACCCAGTACTTC; cdr3_aa: CASSRDGQTEETQYF
j_call: TRBJ2-5; v_call: TRBV15; clone_size: few; d_call: TRBD2; cdr3_nt: TGTGCCACCAGCAGAGATTTGATTGGCGGGAGTGGGCAAGAGACCCAGTACTTC; cdr3_aa: CATSRDLIGGSGQETQYF
j_call: TRBJ2-5; v_call: TRBV6-1; clone_size: NA; d_call: NA; cdr3_nt: TGTGCCGGGCGGACGGATTGGCTGAATCAAGAGACCCAGTACTTC; cdr3_aa: CAGRTDWLNQETQYF
j_call: TRBJ2-5; v_call: TRBV4-2; clone_size: NA; d_call: NA; cdr3_nt: TGTGCCAGCAGATCTACTAGCATTCGAGAGACCCAGTACTTC; cdr3_aa: CASRSTSIRETQYF
j_call: TRBJ2-5; v_call: TRBV12-3/TRBV12-4; clone_size: NA; d_call: TRBD1; cdr3_nt: TGTGCCAGCAGCAAGGACAGGGCAGAGACCCAGTACTTC; cdr3_aa: CASSKDRAETQYF
j_call: TRBJ2-1; v_call: TRBV4-1; clone_size: NA; d_call: TRBD2; cdr3_nt: TGCGCCAGCAGCCAGGGGACTAGCGGTTATTGCAATGAGCAGTTCTTC; cdr3_aa: CASSQGTSGYCNEQFF
j_call: TRBJ2-5; v_call: TRBV29-1; clone_size: few; d_call: NA; cdr3_nt: TGCAGCGCCAATACACTAGAGACCCAGTACTTC; cdr3_aa: CSANTLETQYF
j_call: TRBJ1-2; v_call: TRBV6-6; clone_size: NA; d_call: TRBD1; cdr3_nt: TGTGCCAGCACAAAGCGGACAGGGGAGGGCTATGGCTACACCTTC; cdr3_aa: CASTKRTGEGYGYTF
j_call: TRBJ2-1; v_call: TRBV5-1; clone_size: NA; d_call: TRBD1; cdr3_nt: TGCACCAGCAGCGGGACAGGGGGACAGGGTGAGCAGTTCTTC; cdr3_aa: CTSSGTGGQGEQFF
j_call: TRBJ2-3; v_call: TRBV29-1; clone_size: many; d_call: TRBD2; cdr3_nt: TGCAGCGTTCCGGGACTAGCGGCCACAGATACGCAGTATTTT; cdr3_aa: CSVPGLAATDTQYF
j_call: TRBJ2-1; v_call: TRBV6-2/TRBV6-3; clone_size: NA; d_call: NA; cdr3_nt: TGTGCCAGCAGTTACCCGTCCGGGGGCGTCTACAATGAGCAGTTCTTC; cdr3_aa: CASSYPSGGVYNEQFF
j_call: TRBJ2-7; v_call: TRBV29-1; clone_size: NA; d_call: TRBD1; cdr3_nt: TGCAGCGTTGAGGACAGGGGGCGCGACTACGAGCAGTACTTC; cdr3_aa: CSVEDRGRDYEQYF